Sequencing of this T cell receptor (beta chain) was carried out in a study of T cell responses to AZD1222 COVID-19 vaccine. For this clone: The antigen is undetermined.

Regarding the study as a whole: Regions 160-218 and 743-854 dominated among vaccine-associated CD4 TCRs spanning spike.

CDR3 size: 15 residues. Germline values: CDR1 SGHRS, CDR2 YFSETQ. V lost 0 bases to trimming and J lost 0 bases, with 9 bases between them. Clones were sequenced by immunoSEQ multiplex PCR, and TCRdb holds only the in-frame ones, with some missing. Altogether about 140,000 clones are present, around nine tenths being singletons, with the ten largest covering about 3.5%. The sequence came from an adult in good health. The input for sequencing was peripheral blood, taken on day 0 of AZD1222 vaccination. The chain links TRBV5-1 to TRBJ1-2; weak D call: TRBD1 (6 bases). This CDR3 reads CASSLAWTANYGYTF. DNA for the CDR3: TGCGCCAGCAGCTTGGCCTGGACAGCTAACTATGGCTACACCTTC.